This T cell receptor beta chain is from a study of blood T cell repertoires in COVID-19. Background on the study: Spain, Italy and the United States supplied samples that represented acute and convalescent COVID-19.

The V gene end was trimmed by 0 bases and the J gene end by 6 bases; junction bases not matched to a gene: 4. Germline CDR1 reads LNHDA; CDR2 reads SQIVND (reference sequence). This CDR3 has 14 amino acids. This clone was observed once. Original processing methods: By means of reference gene primer amplification, nucleated cell counts were estimated. Libraries were prepared by immunoSEQ multiplex PCR; TCRdb keeps only in-frame clonotypes and omits some of them. V and J calls and clone size are given by that table; D and trimming were obtained from the DNA. The sample contains about 260,000 clones, almost 90% of which appear only once.

The chain carries TRBV19 and TRBJ1-1; TRBD1 matches at 7 bases. This receptor was identified in a woman between 25 and 40 years old with COVID-19, enrolled during active disease. The sequencing sample was made of peripheral blood. The CDR3 DNA sequence: TGTGCCAGTAGTATAGAAGGGGGCCTTCCTGAAGCTTTCTTT. It encodes CASSIEGGLPEAFF.